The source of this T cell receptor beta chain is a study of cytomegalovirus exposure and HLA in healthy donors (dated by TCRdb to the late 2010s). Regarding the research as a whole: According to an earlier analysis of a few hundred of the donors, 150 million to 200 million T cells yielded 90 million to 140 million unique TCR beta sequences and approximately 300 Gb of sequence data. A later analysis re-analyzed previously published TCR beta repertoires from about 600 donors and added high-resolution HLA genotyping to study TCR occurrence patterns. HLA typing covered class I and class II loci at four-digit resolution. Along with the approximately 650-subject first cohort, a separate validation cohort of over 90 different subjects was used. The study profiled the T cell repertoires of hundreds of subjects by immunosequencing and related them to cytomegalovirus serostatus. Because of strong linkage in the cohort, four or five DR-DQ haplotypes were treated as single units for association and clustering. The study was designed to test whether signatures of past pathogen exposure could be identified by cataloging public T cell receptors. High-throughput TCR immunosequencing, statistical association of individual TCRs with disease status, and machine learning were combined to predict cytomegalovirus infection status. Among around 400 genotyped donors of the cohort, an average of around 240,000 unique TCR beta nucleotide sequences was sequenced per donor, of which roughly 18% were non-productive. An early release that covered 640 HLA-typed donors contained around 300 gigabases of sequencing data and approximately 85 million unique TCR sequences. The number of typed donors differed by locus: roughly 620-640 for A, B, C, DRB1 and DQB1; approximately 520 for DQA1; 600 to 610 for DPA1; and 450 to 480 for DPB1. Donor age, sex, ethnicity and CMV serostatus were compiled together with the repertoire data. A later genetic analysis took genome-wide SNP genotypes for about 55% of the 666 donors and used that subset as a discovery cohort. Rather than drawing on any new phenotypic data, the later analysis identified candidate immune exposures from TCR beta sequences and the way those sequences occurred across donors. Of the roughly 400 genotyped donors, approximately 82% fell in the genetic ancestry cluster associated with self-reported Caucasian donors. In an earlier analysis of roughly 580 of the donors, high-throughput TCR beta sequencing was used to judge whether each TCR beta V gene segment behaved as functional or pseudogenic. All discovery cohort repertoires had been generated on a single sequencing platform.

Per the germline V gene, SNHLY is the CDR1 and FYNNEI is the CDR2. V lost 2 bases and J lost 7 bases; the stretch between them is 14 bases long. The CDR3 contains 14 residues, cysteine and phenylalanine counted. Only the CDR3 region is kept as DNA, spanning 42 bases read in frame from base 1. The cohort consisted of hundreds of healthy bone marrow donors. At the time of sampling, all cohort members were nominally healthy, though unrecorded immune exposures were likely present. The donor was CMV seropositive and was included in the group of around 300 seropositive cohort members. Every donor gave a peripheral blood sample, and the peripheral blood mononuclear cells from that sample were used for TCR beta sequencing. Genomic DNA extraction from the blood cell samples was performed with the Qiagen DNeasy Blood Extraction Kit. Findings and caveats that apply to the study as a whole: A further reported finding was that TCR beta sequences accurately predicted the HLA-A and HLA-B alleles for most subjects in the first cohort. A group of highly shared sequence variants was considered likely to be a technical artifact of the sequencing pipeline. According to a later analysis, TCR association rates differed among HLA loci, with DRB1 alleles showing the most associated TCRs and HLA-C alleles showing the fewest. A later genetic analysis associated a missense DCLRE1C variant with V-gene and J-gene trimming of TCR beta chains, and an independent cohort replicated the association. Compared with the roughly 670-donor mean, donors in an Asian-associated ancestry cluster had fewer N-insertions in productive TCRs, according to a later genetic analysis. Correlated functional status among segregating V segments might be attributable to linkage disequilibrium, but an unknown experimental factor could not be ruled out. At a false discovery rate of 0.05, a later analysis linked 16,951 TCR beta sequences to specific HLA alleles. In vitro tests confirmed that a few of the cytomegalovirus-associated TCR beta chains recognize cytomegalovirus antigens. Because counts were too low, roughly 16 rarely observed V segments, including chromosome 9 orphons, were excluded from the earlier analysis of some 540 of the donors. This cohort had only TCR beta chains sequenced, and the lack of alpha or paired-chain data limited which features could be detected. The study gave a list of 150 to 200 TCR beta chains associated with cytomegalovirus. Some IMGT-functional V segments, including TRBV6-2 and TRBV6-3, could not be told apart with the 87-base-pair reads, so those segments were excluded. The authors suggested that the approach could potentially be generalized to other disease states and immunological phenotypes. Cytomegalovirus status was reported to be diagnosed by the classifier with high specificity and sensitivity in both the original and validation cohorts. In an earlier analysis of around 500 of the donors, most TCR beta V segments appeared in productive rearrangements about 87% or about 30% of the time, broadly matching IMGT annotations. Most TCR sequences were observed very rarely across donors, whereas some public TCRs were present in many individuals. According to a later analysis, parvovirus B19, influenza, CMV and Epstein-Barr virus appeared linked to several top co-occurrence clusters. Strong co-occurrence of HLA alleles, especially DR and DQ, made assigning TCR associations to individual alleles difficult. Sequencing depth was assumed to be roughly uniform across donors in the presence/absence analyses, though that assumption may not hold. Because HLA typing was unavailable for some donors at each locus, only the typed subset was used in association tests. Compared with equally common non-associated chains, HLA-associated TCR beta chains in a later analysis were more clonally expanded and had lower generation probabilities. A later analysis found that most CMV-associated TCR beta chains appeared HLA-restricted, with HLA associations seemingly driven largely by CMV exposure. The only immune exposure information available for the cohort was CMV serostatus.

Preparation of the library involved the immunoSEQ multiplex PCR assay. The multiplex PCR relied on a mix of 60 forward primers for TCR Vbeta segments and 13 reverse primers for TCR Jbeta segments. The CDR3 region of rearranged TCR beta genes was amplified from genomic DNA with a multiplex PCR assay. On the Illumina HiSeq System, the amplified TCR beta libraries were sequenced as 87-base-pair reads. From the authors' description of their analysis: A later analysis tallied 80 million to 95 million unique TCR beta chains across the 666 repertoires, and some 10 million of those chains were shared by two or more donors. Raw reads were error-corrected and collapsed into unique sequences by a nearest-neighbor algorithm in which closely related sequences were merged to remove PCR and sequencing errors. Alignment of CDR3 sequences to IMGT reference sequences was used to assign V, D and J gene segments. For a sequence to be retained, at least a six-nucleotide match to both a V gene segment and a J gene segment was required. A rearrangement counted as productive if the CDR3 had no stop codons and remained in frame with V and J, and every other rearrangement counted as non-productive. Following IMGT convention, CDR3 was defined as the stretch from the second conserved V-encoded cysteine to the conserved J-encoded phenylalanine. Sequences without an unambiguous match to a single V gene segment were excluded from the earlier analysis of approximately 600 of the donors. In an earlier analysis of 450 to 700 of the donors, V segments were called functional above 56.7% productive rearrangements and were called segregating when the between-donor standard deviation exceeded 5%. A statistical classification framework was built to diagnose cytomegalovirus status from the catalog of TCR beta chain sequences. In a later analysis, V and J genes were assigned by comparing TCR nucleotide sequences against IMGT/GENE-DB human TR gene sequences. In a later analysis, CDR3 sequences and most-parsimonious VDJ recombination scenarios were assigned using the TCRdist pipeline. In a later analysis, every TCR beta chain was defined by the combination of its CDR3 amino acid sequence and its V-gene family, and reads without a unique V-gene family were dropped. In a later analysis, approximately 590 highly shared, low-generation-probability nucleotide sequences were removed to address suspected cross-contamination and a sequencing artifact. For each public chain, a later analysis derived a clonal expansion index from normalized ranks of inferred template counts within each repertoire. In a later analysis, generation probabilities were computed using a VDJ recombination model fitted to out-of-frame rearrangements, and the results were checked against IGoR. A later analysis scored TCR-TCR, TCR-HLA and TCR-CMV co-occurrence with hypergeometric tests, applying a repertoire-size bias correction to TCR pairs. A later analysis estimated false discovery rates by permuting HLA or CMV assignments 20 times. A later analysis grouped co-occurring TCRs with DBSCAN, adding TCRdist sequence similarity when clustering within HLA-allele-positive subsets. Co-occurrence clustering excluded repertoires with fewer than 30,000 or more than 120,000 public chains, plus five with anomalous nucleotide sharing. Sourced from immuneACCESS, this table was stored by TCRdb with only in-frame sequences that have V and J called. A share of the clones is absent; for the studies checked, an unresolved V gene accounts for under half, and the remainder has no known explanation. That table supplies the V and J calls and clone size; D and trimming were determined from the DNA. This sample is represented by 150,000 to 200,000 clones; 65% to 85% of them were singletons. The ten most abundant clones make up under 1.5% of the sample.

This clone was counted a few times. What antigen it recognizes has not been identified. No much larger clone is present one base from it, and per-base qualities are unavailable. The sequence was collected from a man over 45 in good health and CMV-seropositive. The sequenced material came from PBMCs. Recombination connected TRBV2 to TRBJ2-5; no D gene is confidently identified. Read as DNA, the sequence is TGTGCCAGCAGTGAATGGGCAGTGAAAGGGACCCAGTACTTC. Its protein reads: CASSEWAVKGTQYF.